Listed here are 18 T cell receptor beta chains from one sample, sequenced in a study of blood T cell repertoires in COVID-19. This table comes from immunoSEQ multiplex PCR, and its TCRdb copy is limited to in-frame clones, with some not included. The data contain 25,000 to 35,000 clones, 70% to 90% of them singletons. What was sequenced was peripheral blood. These receptor sequences come from a human donor in a cohort sampled during active COVID-19.

This rearrangement joins TRBV3-1 (or the pseudogene TRBV3-2) to TRBJ2-7; TRBD1 aligns across 10 bases. This CDR3 region has 13 residues. Looked up from germline, CDR1 is LGHDT and CDR2 is YNNKEL (reference sequence). Trimming cost V 4 bases and J 7 bases; bases outside gene matches: 4. The CDR3 loop reads CASSRGQGYEQYF. Here the CDR3 DNA reads TGTGCCAGCAGCCGGGGACAGGGGTATGAGCAGTACTTC.

The chain is built from TRBV7-2 and TRBJ2-7; 10 nucleotides align to TRBD2. From germline, CDR1 is SGHTA and CDR2 FQGNSA. The CDR3 contains 14 residues. V was pared by 5 bases and J by 4 bases, with 5 bases of the junction left unmatched. Here the CDR3 reads CASSLRTSGYEQYF. DNA of the CDR3: TGTGCCAGCAGCCTGAGGACTAGCGGATACGAGCAGTACTTC.

The chain uses TRBV5-1 and TRBJ1-1, with D uncertain. The CDR3 loop spans 15 amino acids. In germline, CDR1 is SGHRS, CDR2 YFSETQ. Trimming cost V 3 bases and J 1 base, with 13 bases left between them. CDR3 loop: CASSWADRPNTEAFF. CDR3 bases: TGCGCCAGCAGCTGGGCAGACCGTCCGAACACTGAAGCTTTCTTT.

This rearrangement joins TRBV7-2 to TRBJ2-1, with 7 bases that match TRBD2. Losses at the gene ends were 7 bases for V and 3 bases for J; bases not matched to a gene: 9. The germline CDR1 and CDR2 sequences are SGHTA and FQGNSA. The CDR3 is made up of 15 amino acids. CDR3 sequence (DNA): TGTGCCAGCACCCAGCGGGGCCCGAGCTACAATGAGCAGTTCTTC. This sequence encodes CASTQRGPSYNEQFF.

This clone is a singleton in its sample. The chain employs TRBV29-1 and TRBJ1-1; no reliable D call. This CDR3 contains 11 residues. Germline CDR1 is SQVTM and CDR2 is ANQGSEA. Trimming took 7 bases from V and 1 from J, leaving 7 bases between them. Here the CDR3 DNA reads TGCAGCGCCCTTAAGAACACTGAAGCTTTCTTT. This codes for CSALKNTEAFF.

This chain uses TRBV4-1 with TRBJ1-1, with D maybe TRBD1 (5 bases). The CDR3 length is 14 residues. Trimming pared 4 bases from V and 1 base from J, leaving 10 bases between. Germline loops: CDR1 MGHRA, CDR2 YSYEKL. The CDR3: CASSRSGGNTEAFF. The CDR3 DNA reads as TGCGCCAGCAGCCGAAGCGGGGGGAACACTGAAGCTTTCTTT.

The chain combines TRBV9 with TRBJ2-1; weak D call: TRBD2 (5 bases). Germline-derived CDR1 and CDR2 are SGDLS and YYNGEE. The CDR3 sequence is 14 residues long. V was pared by 0 bases and J by 9 bases, with 13 bases between. The CDR3 here is CASSVARLAGEQFF. In nucleotides, the CDR3 is TGTGCCAGCAGCGTAGCGCGGCTAGCCGGTGAGCAGTTCTTC.

V usage is TRBV19 and J usage is TRBJ1-2; D ambiguous. CDR1 is LNHDA and CDR2 is SQIVND in the germline V gene (reference sequence). The CDR3 is 15 residues long. V lost 1 base and J lost 4, with 13 bases in between. For the CDR3, the DNA is TGTGCCAGTAGTATAGGGCCAGGCGTGACCTATGGCTACACCTTC. Its translation is CASSIGPGVTYGYTF.

The CDR3 sequence is CASSVSGTPGPYEQYF. The CDR3 DNA sequence: TGTGCCAGCAGCGTTTCCGGGACACCCGGGCCTTACGAGCAGTACTTC. The rearrangement uses TRBV9 and TRBJ2-7; tentative D call: TRBD1 (6 bases). V was clipped by 2 bases and J by 4 bases, with 19 bases between them. This CDR3 is built from 16 residues. Germline values: CDR1 SGDLS, CDR2 YYNGEE.

The rearrangement uses TRBV1 and TRBJ2-7; no DNA check was done on the table's D call, TRBD2. TRBV1 is given as a pseudogene. The CDR3 is made up of 15 amino acids. CDR3 in DNA: TGCACCAGCAGCCAAGCAGCGCTGAGCTCCTACGAGCAGTACTTC. This translates into CTSSQAALSSYEQYF.

The V call is TRBV14, the J call TRBJ2-1; 9 bases align to TRBD2. The CDR3 sequence is 16 residues long. CDR1 and CDR2 (germline): SGHDN, FVKESK. Trimming took 4 bases from V and 8 from J; bases not matched to a gene: 12. The CDR3 nucleotides read TGTGCCAGCAGCCGGCGGTGGACTAGCGTGGGTCATGAGCAGTTCTTC. Translation: CASSRRWTSVGHEQFF.

This sequence joins TRBV9 and TRBJ2-7, with 10 bases identical to TRBD2. Germline V lookup: CDR1 SGDLS, CDR2 YYNGEE. J gave up 1 base and V 3 bases, and 4 bases lay outside the gene matches. This CDR3 has 15 residues. The CDR3: CASSAGLAESYEQYF. For the CDR3, the DNA is TGTGCCAGCAGCGCCGGACTAGCGGAGTCCTACGAGCAGTACTTC.

CDR3 bases: TGCGCCAGCAGCCAAGAAACCCACCGGGGGGGCCGGGAAAAACTGTTTTTT. It encodes CASSQETHRGGREKLFF. The V and J genes are TRBV4-1 and TRBJ1-4; TRBD1 might be the D (6 bases). Trimming left V 0 bases short and J 8 bases short, with 19 bases between. The CDR3 is made up of 17 amino acids. Germline V CDR1 and CDR2: MGHRA, YSYEKL.

This sequence joins TRBV5-1 and TRBJ1-6, with D maybe TRBD1 (5 bases). Trimming pared 0 bases from V and 7 bases from J, leaving 14 bases between. There are 16 residues in the CDR3. Germline values: CDR1 SGHRS, CDR2 YFSETQ. The CDR3 is CASSLGQGAGNSPLHF. The CDR3 bases are TGCGCCAGCAGCTTGGGTCAAGGGGCTGGGAATTCACCCCTCCACTTT.

The gene calls are TRBV6-2 or TRBV6-3 and TRBJ2-3; 11 bases align to TRBD2. Germline CDR1 MNHEY, CDR2 SVGEGT. The CDR3 has 16 amino acids. J was trimmed by 9 bases and V by 5 bases; bases with no gene match: 13. The CDR3 reads CASSDDSGGDLRTQYF. CDR3 coding DNA: TGTGCCAGCAGTGATGATAGCGGGGGGGACTTGAGGACGCAGTATTTT.

This sequence joins TRBV2 and TRBJ2-7, with a tentative D call TRBD2 (6 bases). The germline V gene has CDR1 SNHLY and CDR2 FYNNEI. This CDR3 contains 13 residues. Trimming took 7 bases from V and 4 from J, leaving 14 bases between them. CDR3 residues: CASTLSRGYEQYF. CDR3 bases: TGTGCCAGCACCCTCTCCCGGGGGTACGAGCAGTACTTC.

Regarding this clone: One end of the junction is discordant with germline, which a read error may explain. The J gene is TRBJ2-2, the V gene TRBV7-7; TRBD1 aligns across 7 bases. Germline CDR1 is SSHAT and CDR2 is FNYEAQ (reference sequence). This CDR3 has 17 amino acids. The CDR3 DNA follows: TGTGCTAGCAGCTATCGACAGGGTAGGGTGAACACCGGGGAGCTGTTTTTT. Residues: CASSYRQGRVNTGELFF.

V gene TRBV9 combines with J gene TRBJ1-4, with a tentative D call TRBD1 (6 bases). Germline V gene lookup returns CDR1 SGDLS and CDR2 YYNGEE. The CDR3 covers 15 residues. With 4 bases removed from V and 0 bases from J, the gap between germline ends came to 10 bases. The CDR3 DNA follows: TGTGCCAGCAGCCCAACAGGGACAACTAATGAAAAACTGTTTTTT. This sequence encodes CASSPTGTTNEKLFF.